The clone carrying this TCR beta chain occurred once. Germline values: CDR1 LNHDA, CDR2 SQIVND (reference sequence). The length of the CDR3 is 15 residues. Trimming removed 3 bases at V and 0 bases at J, with 9 bases between. This sample is drawn from a study of T cell changes during pregnancy in multiple sclerosis. The data were produced by immunoSEQ multiplex PCR, yet TCRdb's version contains in-frame clones alone and is incomplete. The sample lists about 33,000 clones; about 92% were seen once. The chain employs TRBV19 and TRBJ1-5; D is perhaps TRBD1 (5 bases). The clonotype originates from a female donor with multiple sclerosis, enrolled in a pregnancy study. The sample taken for sequencing was PBMCs (not recorded whether the cells were cultured). The CDR3 DNA reads TGTGCCAGTAGTATTGTGGACACTAGCAATCAGCCCCAGCATTTT. Translation: CASSIVDTSNQPQHF.